Following are 22 T cell receptor beta chains from one sample sequenced in a study of T cell responses to AZD1222 COVID-19 vaccine (dated by TCRdb to the early 2020s). The time point label on this specimen signifies: about 28 days (+/-7) after the second vaccine dose. Preparation of the library involved the immunoSEQ multiplex PCR assay. TCRdb carries this immuneACCESS record with in-frame sequences only. Its versions omit some clonotypes, under half of them owing to an unresolved V gene in the studies checked, with the rest unexplained. The sample yields 150,000 to 190,000 clones; approximately 87% were counted once. About 8.9% of the sample rests with the top ten. The source material was peripheral blood, sampled 28 days after the second AZD1222 dose. These receptors all stem from an adult who received the AZD1222 COVID-19 vaccine.

As concerns this clone: Within the sample, other DNA sequences also encode this same CDR3. The rearrangement links TRBV28 to TRBJ1-4; 7 nucleotides match TRBD1. V lost 2 bases and J lost 7; bases outside the gene matches: 4. Germline V gene lookup returns CDR1 MDHEN and CDR2 SYDVKM. The CDR3 sequence is 14 residues long. The CDR3 loop is CASSLDRVVEKLFF. The CDR3 nucleotides read TGTGCCAGCAGTTTAGACAGGGTGGTTGAAAAACTGTTTTTT. Full variable domain (missing parts from reference TRBV28 and TRBJ1-4): DVKVTQSSRYLVKRTGEKVFLECVQDMDHENMFWYRQDPGLGLRLIYFSYDVKMKEKGDIPEGYSVSREKKERFSLILESASTNQTSMYLCASSLDRVVEKLFFGSGTQLSVL.

The chain joins TRBV29-1 to TRBJ2-7, with TRBD2 identical over 11 bases. Germline V gene lookup returns CDR1 SQVTM and CDR2 ANQGSEA. CDR3 length equals 17 residues. Trimming cost V 6 bases and J 2 bases; bases outside gene matches: 15. In DNA, the CDR3 is TGCAGCGTCAAAGGACTAGCGGGCTATAGGGCCCCCTACGAGCAGTACTTC. It translates to CSVKGLAGYRAPYEQYF.

As DNA, the CDR3 is TGTGCCAGCAGTGAAGAGGTTCCCTTCTCTGGAAACACCATATATTTT. It yields the protein CASSEEVPFSGNTIYF. The rearrangement joins TRBV6-1 to TRBJ1-3; no firm D call. The length of the CDR3 is 16 residues. Germline-derived CDR1 and CDR2 are MNHNS and SASEGT. Trimming left V 1 base short and J 0 bases short, with 10 bases between.

CDR3 sequence: CASRSGYNEQFF. CDR3 bases: TGTGCCAGCAGGAGCGGGTACAATGAGCAGTTCTTC. V and J are TRBV6-5 and TRBJ2-1; D is perhaps TRBD2 (6 bases). V lost 6 bases and J lost 4, with 7 bases in between. This CDR3 spans 12 amino acids. Germline values: CDR1 MNHEY, CDR2 SVGAGI.

This chain uses TRBV28 with TRBJ2-7, with 13 bases identical to TRBD2. CDR1 and CDR2 from the germline V gene are MDHEN and SYDVKM. CDR3 length equals 17 residues. Trimming took 2 bases from V and 3 from J; bases not matched to a gene: 7. The CDR3 DNA reads as TGTGCCAGCAGTTTACCCTGGAGGACTAGCGGGAGCTACGAGCAGTACTTC. Protein product: CASSLPWRTSGSYEQYF.

This sequence joins TRBV29-1 and TRBJ2-3, with a possible D match to TRBD1 (6 bases). The V and J ends lost 5 bases and 5 bases respectively, with 17 bases between them. The CDR3 has 14 amino acids. The germline CDR1 and CDR2 sequences are SQVTM and ANQGSEA. The CDR3 region is CSVTLGGVGDTQYF. The DNA for the CDR3 is TGCAGCGTTACCCTAGGGGGAGTCGGAGATACGCAGTATTTT.

The CDR3 loop is CASSLAPGRSYNEQFF. The CDR3 DNA reads TGTGCCAGCAGCTTAGCGCCCGGTCGCTCTTACAATGAGCAGTTCTTC. The chain joins TRBV7-2 to TRBJ2-1, with no clear D. Germline lookup yields CDR1 SGHTA and CDR2 FQGNSA. CDR3 length equals 16 residues. Deletions cut 0 bases from V and 4 bases from J, with 13 bases between. Drawing the rest from reference TRBV7-2 and TRBJ2-1, the complete variable domain is GAGVSQSPSNKVTEKGKDVELRCDPISGHTALYWYRQSLGQGLEFLIYFQGNSAPDKSGLPSDRFSAERTGGSVSTLTIQRTQQEDSAVYLCASSLAPGRSYNEQFFGPGTRLTVL.

This chain joins TRBV24-1 and TRBJ1-5; D is ambiguous. CDR3 length equals 14 residues. Germline-derived CDR1 and CDR2 are KGHDR and SFDVKD. V lost 7 bases and J 1 base, leaving 10 bases between the germline ends. The CDR3 sequence is CATSVGSSNQPQHF. The CDR3 coding sequence is TGTGCCACCAGCGTTGGTAGCAGCAATCAGCCCCAGCATTTT.

V gene TRBV7-2 combines with J gene TRBJ2-3; 15 bases match TRBD2. CDR1 is SGHTA, CDR2 FQGNSA, per germline. CDR3 length: 18 residues. J gave up 6 bases and V 5 bases, and 12 bases lay outside the gene matches. The CDR3 nucleotides are TGTGCCAGCAGCCCCGGACTAGCGGGAGGGCGCGGTCTGGATACGCAGTATTTT. Translation gives CASSPGLAGGRGLDTQYF. The full variable domain, rest sourced from reference TRBV7-2 and TRBJ2-3, is GAGVSQSPSNKVTEKGKDVELRCDPISGHTALYWYRQSLGQGLEFLIYFQGNSAPDKSGLPSDRFSAERTGGSVSTLTIQRTQQEDSAVYLCASSPGLAGGRGLDTQYFGPGTRLTVL.

The chain recombines TRBV25-1 with TRBJ1-4, with D unresolved. In germline, CDR1 is MGHDK, CDR2 SYGVNS. Trimming removed 5 bases from V and 5 bases from J, with 12 bases in between. This CDR3 comprises 14 residues. The CDR3 here is CASSPWLGNEKLFF. CDR3 bases: TGTGCCAGCAGTCCTTGGTTGGGGAATGAAAAACTGTTTTTT.

This clone was observed once. This chain connects TRBV2 to TRBJ1-2; weak D call: TRBD1 (6 bases). V lost 4 bases, J lost 7 bases, and 13 bases lay in between. CDR3 length equals 13 residues. Germline CDR1 is SNHLY and CDR2 is FYNNEI. DNA for the CDR3: TGTGCCAGCAGTGGTCGACAGGCTGGTGGCTACACCTTC. Its protein product is CASSGRQAGGYTF.

A single count supports this clone. The rearrangement links TRBV6-5 to TRBJ1-2; 10 bases line up with TRBD1. CDR3 size: 14 residues. Looked up from germline, CDR1 is MNHEY and CDR2 is SVGAGI. Trimming at V came to 8 bases and at J to 4 bases, leaving 7 bases not matched to a gene. The chain's CDR3 is CASLDRGRPYGYTF. The DNA for the CDR3 is TGTGCCAGCCTTGACAGGGGGCGACCCTATGGCTACACCTTC.

The V call is TRBV28, the J call TRBJ1-2; the match to TRBD1 covers 8 bases. CDR1 and CDR2 (germline): MDHEN, SYDVKM. V gave up 4 bases and J gave up 7 bases; unmatched junction bases: 11. The CDR3 extends over 15 amino acids. The CDR3 spells CASSSFTGGLGGYTF. Here the CDR3 DNA reads TGTGCCAGCAGTTCATTTACAGGGGGATTGGGTGGCTACACCTTC.

The rearrangement links TRBV6-5 to TRBJ2-7; 8 nucleotides match TRBD2. The CDR3 spans 14 residues. V was pared by 5 bases and J by 3 bases, with 6 bases of the junction left unmatched. CDR1 and CDR2 from the germline V gene are MNHEY and SVGAGI. CDR3 DNA: TGTGCCAGCAGTCGCGGGACTAGTGTCTACGAGCAGTACTTC. This codes for CASSRGTSVYEQYF.

The chain is built from TRBV7-3 and TRBJ2-1; TRBD1 aligns across 7 bases. V trimming: 3 bases; J trimming: 6 bases; junction bases outside the gene matches: 11. The CDR3 is 16 amino acids. Germline assignment: CDR1 SGHTA and CDR2 FQGTGA. In DNA form, the CDR3 reads TGTGCCAGCAGCTTCTTAGGGACAGAGAGTTGCAATGAGCAGTTCTTC. Amino acid sequence: CASSFLGTESCNEQFF. Combining the CDR3 with reference TRBV7-3 and TRBJ2-1 gives the whole variable domain GAGVSQTPSNKVTEKGKYVELRCDPISGHTALYWYRQSLGQGPEFLIYFQGTGAADDSGLPNDRFFAVRPEGSVSTLKIQRTERGDSAVYLCASSFLGTESCNEQFFGPGTRLTVL.

The chain uses TRBV3-1 (or the pseudogene TRBV3-2) and TRBJ1-2, with 11 bases fitting TRBD1. V gave up 0 bases and J gave up 1 base; unmatched junction bases: 1. The germline gives CDR1 LGHDT, CDR2 YNNKEL (reference sequence). The CDR3 sequence is 16 residues long. This CDR3 reads CASSQDGTGGNYGYTF. The DNA for the CDR3 is TGTGCCAGCAGCCAAGACGGGACAGGGGGTAACTATGGCTACACCTTC.

The J gene is TRBJ2-7, the V gene TRBV5-4; 7 bases map to TRBD1. The CDR3 is made up of 15 amino acids. V lost 3 bases, J lost 1 base, and 7 bases stayed unmatched. In germline, CDR1 is SGHNT, CDR2 YYREEE (reference sequence). The CDR3 region has the DNA TGTGCCAGCAGCTCGGAAGGGACAGTATCCTACGAGCAGTACTTC. Its translation is CASSSEGTVSYEQYF. The whole variable domain, filled in from reference TRBV5-4 and TRBJ2-7, reads ETGVTQSPTHLIKTRGQQVTLRCSSQSGHNTVSWYQQALGQGPQFIFQYYREEENGRGNFPPRFSGLQFPNYSSELNVNALELDDSALYLCASSSEGTVSYEQYFGPGTRLTVT.

A few counts support this clone. The chain couples TRBV7-3 to TRBJ2-1; TRBD2 aligns across 10 bases. The CDR3 loop spans 15 amino acids. The ends lost 5 bases at V and 7 bases at J; junction bases unmatched: 8. From germline, CDR1 is SGHTA and CDR2 FQGTGA. The CDR3 DNA reads TGTGCCAGCAGCCTAGCGGGAGAGGTATGGAATGAGCAGTTCTTC. Translation: CASSLAGEVWNEQFF.

The gene calls are TRBV29-1 and TRBJ1-1; no firm D call. The ends were cut back, 7 bases at V and 7 bases at J, with 13 bases in the middle. The germline V gene encodes CDR1 SQVTM and CDR2 ANQGSEA. The CDR3 covers 11 residues. This CDR3 reads CSARRGYEAFF. In DNA, the CDR3 is TGCAGCGCGCGCCGGGGTTATGAAGCTTTCTTT.

The V gene is TRBV4-3, the J gene TRBJ1-4; TRBD1 matches 9 bases. Germline CDR1 LGHNA, CDR2 YSLEER. J lost 8 bases, V lost 2 bases, and 6 bases had no gene match. The CDR3 is 15 residues long. The CDR3 sequence is CASSQLGQGGEKLFF. The CDR3 DNA follows: TGCGCCAGCAGCCAACTGGGACAGGGAGGGGAAAAACTGTTTTTT.

The genes are TRBV5-1 and TRBJ2-5; 7 bases line up with TRBD2. The CDR3 is 13 amino acids. V dropped 4 bases and J dropped 5; count of bases not matched to a gene: 5. Germline loops: CDR1 SGHRS, CDR2 YFSETQ. CDR3 coding DNA: TGCGCCAGCAGCGAGGGACTAATGGAGACCCAGTACTTC. This translates into CASSEGLMETQYF.

In this sample, this clone turned up a few times. This sample also contains other DNA sequences that code for the same CDR3. The chain is built from TRBV4-2 and TRBJ1-2; TRBD1 matches at 7 bases. CDR1 is LGHNA and CDR2 is YNFKEQ in the germline V gene. With V trimmed by 0 bases and J by 2 bases, 0 bases remained unmatched. The CDR3 consists of 14 residues. The CDR3 nucleotides read TGTGCCAGCAGCCAAGAAGGGGGCAACTATGGCTACACCTTC. Translated, it gives CASSQEGGNYGYTF.